The clone carrying this T cell receptor beta chain was counted ten times or more. Its antigen is undetermined. TCRdb reprocessed the multiplex PCR reads with MiXCR, giving one entry per CDR3 protein. The sample shows some 130,000 distinct CDR3 sequences, just under 20% of them seen only once. The data were obtained in a study of breast tumors, draining lymph nodes, adjacent tissues. The lymph nodes were axillary draining lymph nodes from breast cancer patients. Findings and limits, study-wide: Tumors had less TCR diversity than lymph nodes, more than nontumor tissue.

The germline gives CDR1 WNHNN, CDR2 SYGVQD (reference sequence). The length of the CDR3 is 13 residues. V was trimmed by 11 bases and J by 2 bases, leaving 16 bases between them. The receptor was derived from a female donor with breast cancer. Some clones in this sample may be carry-over from other donors' samples. The sample comprised axillary lymph node tissue. The rearrangement uses TRBV10-1 and TRBJ2-7, with D perhaps matching TRBD1 (6 bases). This CDR3 is CACGWDIAYEQYF. The CDR3 DNA follows: TGCGCCTGTGGTTGGGACATAGCCTACGAGCAGTACTTC.